This TCR beta chain derives from a study of shared clonotypes between healthy human individuals. Background on the study: Three plates each covered CD4 naive and memory; CD8 naive two, CD8 memory one. Findings and limits, study-wide: About 5% was the fraction of naive CD4 clonotypes found shared across four donors. Among donors, the sharing of clonotypes was expected to be influenced by sequencing depth.

In regard to this clone: What it binds is not known.

Some clones are missing from TCRdb's copy, which holds only in-frame ones; the method was immunoSEQ multiplex PCR. This sample has roughly 100,000 clones, with about 66% found just once. The CDR3 consists of 14 residues. The V segment lost 3 bases and the J segment 4 bases; nucleotides outside the gene matches: 3. Germline V gene lookup returns CDR1 LNHDA and CDR2 SQIVND (reference sequence). What was sequenced was memory CD8+ T cells sorted from blood. The subset was: CD45RO+ cells pooled with CCR7-negative TemRA cells. The clonotype was recovered from a woman aged 25 to 39 in good health. The chain carries TRBV19 and TRBJ2-7; 10 bases are shared with TRBD2. For the CDR3, the DNA is TGTGCCAGTAGTATTGGACTAGCGGTTTACGAGCAGTACTTC. Translating gives CASSIGLAVYEQYF.